The rows below give T cell receptor beta chains drawn from one sample of a study of beta chain features in type 1 diabetes. Method: immunoSEQ multiplex PCR; TCRdb's copy keeps in-frame clones and lacks some. The sample lists over 150,000 clones, 10% occurring once. Sequencing input: central memory CD4+ T cells from blood. The receptors here all came from a man younger than 40 with type 1 diabetes. Both conserved end residues are part of each CDR3. D genes are given only for firm matches. Where a row states a size, it is once, few, many or the class of an expanded clone; other rows omit it.

j_gene: TRBJ2-2; abundance: once; v_gene: TRBV9; d_gene: -; CDR3nt: TGTGCCAGCAGTTCTAAGGGGGAGAGGGACACCGGGGAGCTGTTTTTT; CDR3aa: CASSSKGERDTGELFF
j_gene: TRBJ1-1; abundance: few; v_gene: TRBV28; d_gene: -; CDR3nt: TGTGCCAGCAGTTTCCCGGGATTGAAAGCTTTCTTT; CDR3aa: CASSFPGLKAFF
j_gene: TRBJ2-3; abundance: few; v_gene: TRBV28; d_gene: -; CDR3nt: TGTGCCAGCAGCCTTTACCGGGAGAGCAGGGAGGCGCAGTATTTT; CDR3aa: CASSLYRESREAQYF
j_gene: TRBJ2-6; abundance: few; v_gene: TRBV7-9; d_gene: TRBD1; CDR3nt: TGTGCCAGCAGCTCTGGGACAGCTGGGGCCAACGTCCTGACTTTC; CDR3aa: CASSSGTAGANVLTF
j_gene: TRBJ2-5; abundance: -; v_gene: TRBV9; d_gene: TRBD2; CDR3nt: TGTGCCAGCAGCCCCGACCCCCCTAGCGGAAGAGAGACCCAGTACTTC; CDR3aa: CASSPDPPSGRETQYF
j_gene: TRBJ2-7; abundance: few; v_gene: TRBV7-9; d_gene: TRBD2; CDR3nt: TGTGCCAGCAGCTTAGAGGGAGTCGGCGGGAGAAGGTACGAGCAGTACTTC; CDR3aa: CASSLEGVGGRRYEQYF
j_gene: TRBJ2-1; abundance: -; v_gene: TRBV29-1; d_gene: -; CDR3nt: TGCAGCGTTGGGAGCGATCGTGAAAACAATGAGCAGTTCTTC; CDR3aa: CSVGSDRENNEQFF
j_gene: TRBJ2-1; abundance: -; v_gene: TRBV6-5; d_gene: -; CDR3nt: TGTGCCAGCAGCCGCGGGCGCTACAATGAGCAGTTCTTC; CDR3aa: CASSRGRYNEQFF
j_gene: TRBJ2-7; abundance: few; v_gene: TRBV5-1; d_gene: TRBD2; CDR3nt: TGCGCCAGCATGGGTCGGCTAGCGGGAGAAAGCTCCTACGAGCAGTACTTC; CDR3aa: CASMGRLAGESSYEQYF
j_gene: TRBJ2-7; abundance: -; v_gene: TRBV5-8; d_gene: TRBD1; CDR3nt: TGTGCCAGCAGCTTTGCCAGGGGGCATCAGTACTTC; CDR3aa: CASSFARGHQYF
j_gene: TRBJ2-7; abundance: -; v_gene: TRBV6-5; d_gene: -; CDR3nt: TGTGCCAGCAGACCCGGCGGGAACCACTACGAGCAGTACTTC; CDR3aa: CASRPGGNHYEQYF
j_gene: TRBJ1-1; abundance: -; v_gene: TRBV7-2; d_gene: -; CDR3nt: TGTGCCAGCAGCTCGTACACGAACACTGAAGCTTTCTTT; CDR3aa: CASSSYTNTEAFF
j_gene: TRBJ1-2; abundance: few; v_gene: TRBV18; d_gene: -; CDR3nt: TGTGCCAGCTCACCGAATACAGGGATTAACTATGGCTACACCTTC; CDR3aa: CASSPNTGINYGYTF
j_gene: TRBJ2-5; abundance: few; v_gene: TRBV5-1; d_gene: -; CDR3nt: TGCGCCAGCAGCGCGGAATCGACGCGAGAAGAGACCCAGTACTTC; CDR3aa: CASSAESTREETQYF
j_gene: TRBJ2-5; abundance: few; v_gene: TRBV5-6; d_gene: TRBD1; CDR3nt: TGTGCCAGCAGCCCTTGGGATCGGACAGGGACCCAGTACTTC; CDR3aa: CASSPWDRTGTQYF
j_gene: TRBJ2-5; abundance: -; v_gene: TRBV5-1; d_gene: -; CDR3nt: TGCGCCAGCAGCTTGACGGTCGAAGAGACCCAGTACTTC; CDR3aa: CASSLTVEETQYF
j_gene: TRBJ2-2; abundance: -; v_gene: TRBV9; d_gene: -; CDR3nt: TGTGCCAGCAGCGTAGCTAGCGCCGGGACCGGGGAGCTGTTTTTT; CDR3aa: CASSVASAGTGELFF
j_gene: TRBJ2-2; abundance: -; v_gene: TRBV5-1; d_gene: -; CDR3nt: TGCGCCAGCAGCTTGGAGCGGACTTCCACCGGGGAGCTGTTTTTT; CDR3aa: CASSLERTSTGELFF
j_gene: TRBJ2-3; abundance: few; v_gene: TRBV19; d_gene: TRBD2; CDR3nt: TGTGCCAGTAGTCGGACTAGCGGACTCACAGATACGCAGTATTTT; CDR3aa: CASSRTSGLTDTQYF
j_gene: TRBJ1-3; abundance: few; v_gene: TRBV15; d_gene: -; CDR3nt: TGTGCCACCAGCAGAGTTAGCGGGGCGTCTGGAAACACCATATATTTT; CDR3aa: CATSRVSGASGNTIYF
j_gene: TRBJ1-3; abundance: few; v_gene: TRBV6-5; d_gene: -; CDR3nt: TGTGCCAGCAGTTACTCGGAGGGCGACTCTGGAAACACCATATATTTT; CDR3aa: CASSYSEGDSGNTIYF
j_gene: TRBJ2-7; abundance: -; v_gene: TRBV5-6; d_gene: TRBD1; CDR3nt: TGTGCCAGCAGCTCGGGACAGGGGCCCTACGAGCAGTACTTC; CDR3aa: CASSSGQGPYEQYF
j_gene: TRBJ2-3; abundance: -; v_gene: TRBV28; d_gene: TRBD1; CDR3nt: TGTGCCAGCAGCGGACAGGTTAGCACAGATACGCAGTATTTT; CDR3aa: CASSGQVSTDTQYF
j_gene: TRBJ1-5; abundance: few; v_gene: TRBV7-2; d_gene: TRBD1; CDR3nt: TGTGCCAGCCTACCCGGGACAGGGGATCTCCAGCCCCAGCATTTT; CDR3aa: CASLPGTGDLQPQHF
j_gene: TRBJ1-5; abundance: few; v_gene: TRBV2; d_gene: TRBD1; CDR3nt: TGTGCCAGCAGTGAGACAGGGAGTAATCAGCCCCAGCATTTT; CDR3aa: CASSETGSNQPQHF
j_gene: TRBJ2-5; abundance: few; v_gene: TRBV5-6; d_gene: -; CDR3nt: TGTGCCAGCAGCTCGAGAAACGTGGAGACCCAGTACTTC; CDR3aa: CASSSRNVETQYF
j_gene: TRBJ2-1; abundance: -; v_gene: TRBV18; d_gene: TRBD2; CDR3nt: TGTGCCAGCTCACCTATGATCCCCGGGACTACCTACAATGAGCAGTTCTTC; CDR3aa: CASSPMIPGTTYNEQFF
j_gene: TRBJ2-5; abundance: few; v_gene: TRBV11-3; d_gene: -; CDR3nt: TGTGCCAGCAGCCAGGGACATCAAGAGACCCAGTACTTC; CDR3aa: CASSQGHQETQYF
j_gene: TRBJ1-5; abundance: -; v_gene: TRBV15; d_gene: -; CDR3nt: TGTGCCACCAGTCCTATGCGGGGTAGCAATCAGCCCCAGCATTTT; CDR3aa: CATSPMRGSNQPQHF
j_gene: TRBJ2-7; abundance: -; v_gene: TRBV5-1; d_gene: TRBD1; CDR3nt: TGCGCCAGCAGCTTTGGGACAGGGGGTTACGAGCAGTACTTC; CDR3aa: CASSFGTGGYEQYF
j_gene: TRBJ2-1; abundance: -; v_gene: TRBV10-3; d_gene: TRBD2; CDR3nt: TGTGCCATCAAAAACGGGACTAGCGGGAGGGAGCAGTTCTTC; CDR3aa: CAIKNGTSGREQFF
j_gene: TRBJ1-1; abundance: few; v_gene: TRBV18; d_gene: -; CDR3nt: TGTGCCAGCTCACCAGGGCAGGGAAGGATGAACACTGAAGCTTTCTTT; CDR3aa: CASSPGQGRMNTEAFF
j_gene: TRBJ2-7; abundance: few; v_gene: TRBV4-2; d_gene: -; CDR3nt: TGTGCCAGCAGCCAAGATCTCACTCCCGGCTACGAGCAGTACTTC; CDR3aa: CASSQDLTPGYEQYF
j_gene: TRBJ2-7; abundance: -; v_gene: TRBV29-1; d_gene: TRBD1; CDR3nt: TGCAGCGTTCTAACAGGGGCTAGCTCCTACGAGCAGTACTTC; CDR3aa: CSVLTGASSYEQYF
j_gene: TRBJ2-3; abundance: -; v_gene: TRBV4-1; d_gene: TRBD2; CDR3nt: TGCGCCAGCAGCCAAGACGCAGCGGGAGGTAGGAATACGCAGTATTTT; CDR3aa: CASSQDAAGGRNTQYF
j_gene: TRBJ2-7; abundance: few; v_gene: TRBV29-1; d_gene: TRBD1; CDR3nt: TGCAGCGTTGAAGACTCCCGGTGGGACAGCACCTACGAGCAGTACTTC; CDR3aa: CSVEDSRWDSTYEQYF
j_gene: TRBJ2-5; abundance: -; v_gene: TRBV27; d_gene: TRBD2; CDR3nt: TGTGCCAACCCTAGCGGCCGCGGGGGAGAGACCCAGTACTTC; CDR3aa: CANPSGRGGETQYF